One and the same sample provided the 28 T cell receptor beta chains below, sequenced in a study of siplizumab effects on memory and regulatory T cells. Libraries were prepared by immunoSEQ multiplex PCR; TCRdb keeps only in-frame clonotypes and omits some of them. The sample lists 70,000 or so clones, about 89% seen once, with approximately 28% in the top ten. The sequencing sample was made of CD8+ T cells sorted from blood. The receptor set was obtained from a human donor in good health.

This chain connects TRBV9 to TRBJ1-1; unclear D gene. Germline V gene sequence: CDR1 SGDLS, CDR2 YYNGEE. The germline V and J ends were trimmed by 1 base and 5 bases, with 15 bases remaining between them. CDR3 size: 15 residues. The CDR3 DNA reads TGTGCCAGCAGCGTAACACACCTTGAAGAGACTGAAGCTTTCTTT. Translation: CASSVTHLEETEAFF.

The chain has TRBV14 and TRBJ2-7; D remains ambiguous. The CDR3 contains 14 residues. Germline lookup yields CDR1 SGHDN and CDR2 FVKESK. The V and J ends lost 6 bases and 2 bases respectively, with 14 bases between them. The CDR3 loop reads CASSRLESPYEQYF. CDR3 DNA: TGTGCCAGCAGTCGGCTGGAATCCCCCTACGAGCAGTACTTC. The whole variable domain, remainder taken from reference TRBV14 and TRBJ2-7, is EAGVTQFPSHSVIEKGQTVTLRCDPISGHDNLYWYRRVMGKEIKFLLHFVKESKQDESGMPNNRFLAERTGGTYSTLKVQPAELEDSGVYFCASSRLESPYEQYFGPGTRLTVT.

This chain links TRBV27 with TRBJ1-2, with D unresolved. The CDR3 contains 13 residues. Germline V gives CDR1 MNHEY, CDR2 SMNVEV (reference sequence). V was pared by 3 bases and J by 3 bases, with 8 bases between. DNA for the CDR3: TGTGCCAGCAGTTTGCAAGGGTACTATGGCTACACCTTC. This gives the protein CASSLQGYYGYTF.

The chain links TRBV29-1 to TRBJ2-1, with 8 bases that match TRBD2. Germline assignment: CDR1 SQVTM and CDR2 ANQGSEA. The V gene end was trimmed by 7 bases and the J gene end by 3 bases; junction bases not matched to a gene: 17. This CDR3 is built from 17 residues. For the CDR3, the DNA is TGCAGCGCCGTGGGCGAGCGGGGGCCCCAATTCTACAATGAGCAGTTCTTC. This gives the protein CSAVGERGPQFYNEQFF.

This chain links TRBV5-1 with TRBJ1-3, with D possibly being TRBD1 (5 bases). The germline CDR1 and CDR2 sequences are SGHRS and YFSETQ. This CDR3 contains 15 residues. The V gene lost 0 bases and the J gene lost 0 bases, with 7 bases spanning the gap. CDR3 DNA: TGCGCCAGCAGCTTGGCTGGGGGCTCTGGAAACACCATATATTTT. It encodes CASSLAGGSGNTIYF.

The gene calls are TRBV5-4 and TRBJ2-3, with D hard to call. The CDR3 extends over 12 amino acids. The V and J ends lost 3 bases and 6 bases respectively, with 8 bases between them. The germline gives CDR1 SGHNT, CDR2 YYREEE (reference sequence). CDR3 sequence reads: CASSSVLDTQYF. As DNA, the CDR3 is TGTGCCAGCAGCTCCGTCTTGGATACGCAGTATTTT.

The chain employs TRBV2 and TRBJ1-5; D not resolved. V was trimmed by 1 base and J by 6 bases, leaving 10 bases between them. CDR3 length equals 14 residues. CDR1 and CDR2 (germline): SNHLY, FYNNEI. CDR3 DNA: TGTGCCAGCAGTGAAGAAGTATGGCTTCAGCCCCAGCATTTT. Its translation is CASSEEVWLQPQHF.

V usage is TRBV4-1 and J usage is TRBJ2-5; 9 nucleotides match TRBD2. With V trimmed by 2 bases and J by 2 bases, 6 bases remained unmatched. The CDR3 is 16 amino acids. CDR1 and CDR2 from the germline V gene are MGHRA and YSYEKL. CDR3 loop: CASSQRPTSGQETQYF. The CDR3 DNA reads as TGCGCCAGCAGCCAACGGCCGACTAGCGGACAAGAGACCCAGTACTTC.

This clone was detected once. The chain uses TRBV6-6 and TRBJ2-6, with a possible D match to TRBD2 (5 bases). V lost 0 bases to trimming and J lost 3 bases, with 9 bases between them. This CDR3 is built from 16 residues. Germline V gives CDR1 MNHNY, CDR2 SVGAGI (reference sequence). In DNA, the CDR3 is TGTGCCAGCAGTTACTCGCAGGAGGATGGGGCCAACGTCCTGACTTTC. Encoded protein: CASSYSQEDGANVLTF.

The chain has TRBV2 and TRBJ2-1; D may correspond to TRBD1 or TRBD2 (6 bases each). This CDR3 has 10 residues. Trimming removed 8 bases at V and 9 bases at J, with 8 bases between. CDR1 SNHLY and CDR2 FYNNEI come from the germline V gene. The CDR3: CASEGGEQFF. DNA of the CDR3: TGTGCCAGCGAGGGGGGTGAGCAGTTCTTC.

This sequence joins TRBV29-1 and TRBJ1-2; D is uncertain. Deletions cut 3 bases from V and 0 bases from J, with 11 bases between. The CDR3 sequence is 14 residues long. CDR1 is SQVTM and CDR2 is ANQGSEA in the germline V gene. The CDR3 loop is CSVDLSSSNYGYTF. The CDR3 DNA sequence: TGCAGCGTTGATCTCTCCAGTTCTAACTATGGCTACACCTTC.

The CDR3 loop is CASSPRGRDSTYEQYF. The DNA of the CDR3 is TGTGCCAGCAGCCCCCGGGGCCGGGACAGCACCTACGAGCAGTACTTC. This sequence joins TRBV7-9 and TRBJ2-7; 7 nucleotides agree with TRBD1. Unmatched junction bases numbered 12, after V lost 5 bases and J lost 2 bases. Looked up from germline, CDR1 is SEHNR and CDR2 is FQNEAQ (reference sequence). There are 16 residues in the CDR3.

This sequence joins TRBV19 and TRBJ2-3; 13 bases match TRBD2. Germline loops: CDR1 LNHDA, CDR2 SQIVND (reference sequence). The CDR3 consists of 14 residues. CDR3 amino acids: CGWSGLAGLETQYF. CDR3 DNA sequence: TGTGGGTGGTCGGGACTAGCGGGACTGGAGACGCAGTATTTT.

The chain uses TRBV5-1 and TRBJ2-5; 10 nucleotides agree with TRBD1. The CDR3 sequence is 16 residues long. V lost 7 bases and J lost 2; bases outside the gene matches: 11. Germline V gene sequence: CDR1 SGHRS, CDR2 YFSETQ. CDR3: CASFTAGTGEQETQYF. CDR3 nucleotide sequence: TGCGCCAGCTTTACTGCCGGGACAGGGGAACAAGAGACCCAGTACTTC.

The V gene is TRBV27, the J gene TRBJ2-7; D is possibly TRBD2 (6 bases). The CDR3 runs to 14 residues. Germline V gene sequence: CDR1 MNHEY, CDR2 SMNVEV (reference sequence). Deletions cut 4 bases from V and 7 bases from J, with 17 bases between. The CDR3 DNA is TGTGCCAGCAGTTACGCGGGAAACCTACGAGAGCAGTACTTC. Its protein is CASSYAGNLREQYF.

The chain combines TRBV7-9 with TRBJ2-6; unclear D gene. Germline lookup yields CDR1 SEHNR and CDR2 FQNEAQ (reference sequence). This CDR3 spans 15 amino acids. With 0 bases removed from V and 0 bases from J, the gap between germline ends came to 3 bases. CDR3 nucleotides: TGTGCCAGCAGCTTAGCGCACTCTGGGGCCAACGTCCTGACTTTC. Translating it yields CASSLAHSGANVLTF.

V and J are TRBV9 and TRBJ2-1, with 8 bases fitting TRBD1. The length of the CDR3 is 15 residues. Germline values: CDR1 SGDLS, CDR2 YYNGEE. V lost 2 bases to trimming and J lost 8 bases; unmatched junction nucleotides: 9. The CDR3 coding sequence is TGTGCCAGCAGCGTTAGTACAGGGGGGATCGATGAGCAGTTCTTC. Translating it yields CASSVSTGGIDEQFF.

The gene calls are TRBV7-8 and TRBJ2-7, with 11 bases lining up with TRBD1. With V trimmed by 4 bases and J by 5 bases, 4 bases remained unmatched. Germline lookup yields CDR1 SGHVS and CDR2 FQNEAQ. The CDR3 is 14 residues long. CDR3 in amino acids: CASSSGQGVDEQYF. The CDR3 DNA is TGTGCCAGCAGCTCGGGACAGGGGGTTGACGAGCAGTACTTC.

This clone occurred once. The chain links TRBV19 to TRBJ2-1, with 8 bases that match TRBD1. Germline CDR1 reads LNHDA; CDR2 reads SQIVND (reference sequence). The CDR3 has 13 amino acids. After removal of 3 bases from V and 6 bases from J, the junction contained 1 base not matched to a gene. The CDR3 reads CASSITGGNEQFF. DNA of the CDR3: TGTGCCAGTAGTATCACAGGGGGCAATGAGCAGTTCTTC.

This rearrangement joins TRBV19 to TRBJ1-5, with D possibly being TRBD1 (5 bases). Trimming cost V 5 bases and J 0 bases, with 11 bases left between them. CDR3 length equals 15 residues. CDR1 LNHDA and CDR2 SQIVND come from the germline V gene (reference sequence). Here the CDR3 DNA reads TGTGCCAGTAGTTCGACAGACTATAGCAATCAGCCCCAGCATTTT. Residues: CASSSTDYSNQPQHF.

The chain recombines TRBV7-9 with TRBJ1-6; TRBD1 aligns across 7 bases. Germline V lookup: CDR1 SEHNR, CDR2 FQNEAQ (reference sequence). The ends lost 0 bases at V and 7 bases at J; junction bases unmatched: 3. This CDR3 comprises 15 residues. The CDR3 sequence is CASSLAGQQNSPLHF. CDR3 DNA: TGTGCCAGCAGCTTAGCGGGACAGCAAAATTCACCCCTCCACTTT.

The chain recombines TRBV7-2 with TRBJ1-1; D may be TRBD1 (6 bases). The CDR3 runs to 14 residues. V dropped 1 base and J dropped 6 bases, with 12 bases sitting between them. CDR1 and CDR2 from the germline V gene are SGHTA and FQGNSA. CDR3: CASSLVSGAPEAFF. The CDR3 DNA follows: TGTGCCAGCAGCTTAGTGTCGGGGGCGCCTGAAGCTTTCTTT.

The chain recombines TRBV27 with TRBJ2-7; D tentatively fits TRBD1 or TRBD2 (5 bases each). The V gene lost 5 bases and the J gene lost 2 bases, with 19 bases spanning the gap. This CDR3 region has 16 residues. Germline CDR1 MNHEY, CDR2 SMNVEV (reference sequence). The CDR3 DNA reads as TGTGCCAGCAGTAATGGACCCCCAGGGAGCCCCTACGAGCAGTACTTC. Its translation is CASSNGPPGSPYEQYF.

The chain is built from TRBV15 and TRBJ2-1; no clear D gene. V dropped 7 bases and J dropped 0 bases, with 10 bases sitting between them. The CDR3 loop spans 14 amino acids. Germline V gives CDR1 LNHNV, CDR2 YYDKDF (reference sequence). The CDR3 bases are TGTGCCACCAAGGCAGAGAGCTCCTACAATGAGCAGTTCTTC. This encodes CATKAESSYNEQFF.

This chain uses TRBV5-1 with TRBJ2-7; D uncertain. Germline V lookup: CDR1 SGHRS, CDR2 YFSETQ. V lost 1 base to trimming and J lost 2 bases, with 10 bases between them. The CDR3 totals 14 residues. CDR3 loop: CASSLYRPTYEQYF. The CDR3 bases are TGCGCCAGCAGCTTGTATCGACCCACCTACGAGCAGTACTTC.

The V and J genes are TRBV21-1 and TRBJ1-5. TRBV21-1 is classified as a pseudogene. The CDR3 sequence is 18 residues long. The CDR3 DNA is TGTGCCAGCAGCCGGGGAAGGCGGGGGCGAGGAAGGAATCAGCCCCAGCATTTT. Protein product: CASSRGRRGRGRNQPQHF.

This clone was seen more than once but under ten times. The J gene is TRBJ2-2, the V gene TRBV11-2; D perhaps matches TRBD2 (5 bases). Trimming stripped 5 bases from V and 3 bases from J, with 16 bases between. Looked up from germline, CDR1 is SGHAT and CDR2 is FQNNGV. The CDR3 spans 16 residues. The CDR3 DNA reads as TGTGCCAGCAGCCTTGACTACAGATCGTACACCGGGGAGCTGTTTTTT. The encoded protein is CASSLDYRSYTGELFF.

V gene TRBV6-5 combines with J gene TRBJ2-5; 8 bases agree with TRBD1. Germline CDR1 MNHEY, CDR2 SVGAGI. J was trimmed by 5 bases and V by 0 bases; bases with no gene match: 8. This CDR3 region has 16 residues. CDR3: CASSYSGRGLGETQYF. The CDR3 region has the DNA TGTGCCAGCAGTTACTCTGGCAGGGGGCTGGGGGAGACCCAGTACTTC.